Shown below are 14 T cell receptor beta chains from a single sample sequenced in a study of T cells in Graves' hyperthyroidism and ophthalmopathy. Authors of the study amplified TCR beta CDR3 regions from RNA transcripts. TCR CDR3 regions were first amplified by RT-PCR with HTBI primers. TCRdb itself ran the multiplex PCR reads through MiXCR, one entry per CDR3 protein. Seen here are hundreds of thousands of distinct CDR3 sequences, under 15% observed once, and the top ten hold approximately 4.3%. The source material was blood. The receptors derive from a woman between 40 and 55 years old with Graves' ophthalmopathy.

In this sample, this clonotype turned up many times. The V and J genes are TRBV12-3 or TRBV12-4 and TRBJ2-7; D assignment may be TRBD1 or TRBD2 (5 bases each). The germline V and J ends were trimmed by 3 bases and 7 bases, with 13 bases remaining between them. This CDR3 has 13 amino acids. The CDR3 DNA reads as TGTGCCAGCAGTTTCGGGCTGGGGGTTGAGCAGTACTTC. This encodes CASSFGLGVEQYF.

A note on this clonotype: A read error may account for a junction end that differs from germline. The rearrangement uses TRBV6-2 or TRBV6-3 and TRBJ1-1; possible D gene TRBD1, 5 bases. The CDR3 is 15 residues long. Germline CDR1 reads MNHEY; CDR2 reads SVGEGT. The DNA of the CDR3 is TGTGCCAGCAGTTTCTCCGGGACCCAGTCCACTGAAGCTATCTTT. The encoded protein is CASSFSGTQSTEAIF.

The gene calls are TRBV12-3 or TRBV12-4 and TRBJ1-2; D might be TRBD1 (6 bases). The CDR3 consists of 14 residues. Deletions cut 5 bases from V and 7 bases from J, with 17 bases between. CDR3 in DNA: TGTGCCAGCAGTCCCGCGGGGGGCGACTGTGGCTACACCTTC. It encodes CASSPAGGDCGYTF.

The chain has TRBV20-1 and TRBJ1-5; 9 positions match TRBD1. The CDR3 is 15 residues long. Trimming cost V 5 bases and J 1 base; bases outside gene matches: 6. Germline V gives CDR1 DFQATT, CDR2 SNEGSKA (reference sequence). CDR3 nucleotide sequence: TGCAGTGCTCGGACAGGGGTTCTCAGCAATCAGCCCCAGCATTTT. Translation: CSARTGVLSNQPQHF.

In this sample, this clonotype turned up many times. The V call is TRBV20-1, the J call TRBJ2-1; D call uncertain. Germline lookup yields CDR1 DFQATT and CDR2 SNEGSKA (reference sequence). The ends were cut back, 8 bases at V and 4 bases at J, with 6 bases in the middle. The CDR3 consists of 10 residues. CDR3 in DNA: TGCAGTTCTGAATACAATGAGCAGTTCTTC. Translated, it gives CSSEYNEQFF.

This clonotype was recorded many times. The V and J genes are TRBV28 and TRBJ2-7; D is uncertain. The CDR3 has 12 amino acids. Deletions cut 3 bases from V and 6 bases from J, with 9 bases between. CDR1 is MDHEN, CDR2 SYDVKM, per germline. CDR3 in amino acids: CASSFWQLEQYF. The CDR3 nucleotides are TGTGCCAGCAGTTTTTGGCAGCTCGAGCAGTACTTC.

J is TRBJ2-2 and V is TRBV28; 12 bases match TRBD2. CDR1 MDHEN and CDR2 SYDVKM come from the germline V gene. The CDR3 sequence is 13 residues long. With V trimmed by 11 bases and J by 6 bases, 4 bases remained unmatched. DNA for the CDR3: TGTGCCGGGAGACTAGCGGGAGCCGGGGAGCTGTTTTTT. It codes for CAGRLAGAGELFF.

Only one count was recorded for this clonotype. The V and J genes are TRBV6-2 or TRBV6-3 and TRBJ2-7; 10 nucleotides line up with TRBD2. The junction had 10 bases not matched to a gene; V was cut back by 6 bases and J by 5 bases. Germline CDR1 is MNHEY and CDR2 is SVGEGT. The CDR3 contains 15 residues. CDR3 amino acids: CASSHDRLAGDEQYF. The CDR3 DNA is TGTGCCAGCAGCCACGATCGGCTAGCGGGAGACGAGCAGTACTTC.

This clonotype has ten or more counts. Written as DNA, the CDR3 is TGTGCCAGCAGTCTTTCGGGGGCGGACAAGGCCGGGAGGGCCTACGAGCAGTACTTC. Amino acids: CASSLSGADKAGRAYEQYF. The V and J genes are TRBV28 and TRBJ2-7; 8 positions agree with TRBD2. The CDR3 length is 19 residues. V trimming: 5 bases; J trimming: 2 bases; junction bases outside the gene matches: 20. Per germline, CDR1 MDHEN and CDR2 SYDVKM.

This clonotype was counted between two and nine times. The genes are TRBV6-5 and TRBJ2-7; 12 positions agree with TRBD2. This CDR3 is built from 14 residues. Trimming at V came to 8 bases and at J to 6 bases, leaving 8 bases not matched to a gene. Germline V gene lookup returns CDR1 MNHEY and CDR2 SVGAGI. The CDR3 DNA reads as TGTGCCAGCGGATTACTAGCGGGAGGATCCGAGCAGTACTTC. Amino acid sequence: CASGLLAGGSEQYF.

This clonotype was counted many times. The chain is built from TRBV11-2 and TRBJ1-2, with 9 bases aligning to TRBD1. The CDR3 length is 14 residues. The V segment lost 3 bases and the J segment 7 bases; nucleotides outside the gene matches: 6. Germline V gives CDR1 SGHAT, CDR2 FQNNGV. In DNA form, the CDR3 reads TGTGCCAGCAGCTTCGACAGGGGGTTGGGTGGCTACACCTTC. Amino acids: CASSFDRGLGGYTF. Full variable domain (rest looked up from reference TRBV11-2 and TRBJ1-2): EAGVAQSPRYKIIEKRQSVAFWCNPISGHATLYWYQQILGQGPKLLIQFQNNGVVDDSQLPKDRFSAERLKGVDSTLKIQPAKLEDSAVYLCASSFDRGLGGYTFGSGTRLTVV.

This clonotype has more than one count but fewer than ten. CDR3 residues: CASSPTIGGGITEAFF. The CDR3 DNA sequence: TGTGCCAGCAGCCCAACGATTGGGGGTGGGATAACTGAAGCTTTCTTT. The V call is TRBV11-1, the J call TRBJ1-1; D might be TRBD1 (5 bases). This CDR3 contains 16 residues. Trimming stripped 5 bases from V and 5 bases from J, with 21 bases between. The V gene's germline CDR1 is SGHAT and CDR2 FQDESV (reference sequence).

Many counts were recorded for this clonotype. Written as DNA, the CDR3 is TGTGCCAGCAAAGGACCAGTGGGAAGGGGGGAGCAGTACTTC. Protein product: CASKGPVGRGEQYF. V and J are TRBV6-5 and TRBJ2-7; a weak D match, TRBD1 (6 bases). V was cut by 7 bases and J by 7 bases, with 20 bases left in between. The CDR3 is 14 amino acids. The V gene's germline CDR1 is MNHEY and CDR2 SVGAGI.

The chain has TRBV20-1 and TRBJ1-2, with a tentative D call TRBD1 (5 bases). The germline V and J ends were trimmed by 6 bases and 8 bases, with 19 bases remaining between them. This CDR3 has 13 residues. CDR1 is DFQATT, CDR2 SNEGSKA, per germline (reference sequence). In DNA, the CDR3 is TGCAGTGCAAACGAACAGGCGGCGGGGGGCTACACCTTC. Protein: CSANEQAAGGYTF.